This T cell receptor (beta chain) originates from a study of early T cells in non-severe SARS-CoV-2 infection. Whole-study findings and limits: Clonotype matching in VDJdb favored anti-spike CD8 responses and did not capture private and CD4 specificities.

This clonotype occurred once. Its antigen is currently unknown. Each CDR3 protein gets one entry after TCRdb re-called the 5' RACE reads with MiXCR. Of around 72,000 distinct CDR3 sequences listed, about a tenth are singletons. The CDR3 covers 15 residues. J lost 9 bases, V lost 4 bases, and 12 bases had no gene match. The material sequenced was whole blood, taken at baseline. The gene calls are TRBV12-3 or TRBV12-4 and TRBJ1-1, with 9 bases matching TRBD1. The clonotype comes from an adult who was a healthcare worker with PCR-confirmed SARS-CoV-2 infection or an uninfected control (not recorded which). This CDR3 is CASSSATMTGGKAFF. The CDR3, as DNA: TGTGCCAGCAGTTCAGCCACGATGACAGGGGGGAAAGCTTTCTTT.